The table lists the clone carrying this T cell receptor beta chain with a count of one. PCR amplification relied on 60 Vbeta primers (plus 13 Jbeta primers). Sequencing was performed with immunoSEQ multiplex PCR; in TCRdb, only in-frame clones are kept and a portion is missing. The sample has around 140,000 clones; about three quarters are singletons. The record originates from a study of cytomegalovirus exposure and HLA in healthy donors. The germline V gene has CDR1 MNHNS and CDR2 SASEGT. This CDR3 contains 15 residues. Trimming took 5 bases from V and 5 from J; bases not matched to a gene: 7. This clonotype originated in a man aged 50-60 years in good health and CMV-seropositive. Specimen: PBMCs. The chain uses TRBV6-1 and TRBJ1-5; the match to TRBD1 covers 9 bases. The CDR3 sequence: CASSPRDREYQPQHF. CDR3 nucleotides: TGTGCCAGCAGTCCCCGGGACAGGGAGTATCAGCCCCAGCATTTT.